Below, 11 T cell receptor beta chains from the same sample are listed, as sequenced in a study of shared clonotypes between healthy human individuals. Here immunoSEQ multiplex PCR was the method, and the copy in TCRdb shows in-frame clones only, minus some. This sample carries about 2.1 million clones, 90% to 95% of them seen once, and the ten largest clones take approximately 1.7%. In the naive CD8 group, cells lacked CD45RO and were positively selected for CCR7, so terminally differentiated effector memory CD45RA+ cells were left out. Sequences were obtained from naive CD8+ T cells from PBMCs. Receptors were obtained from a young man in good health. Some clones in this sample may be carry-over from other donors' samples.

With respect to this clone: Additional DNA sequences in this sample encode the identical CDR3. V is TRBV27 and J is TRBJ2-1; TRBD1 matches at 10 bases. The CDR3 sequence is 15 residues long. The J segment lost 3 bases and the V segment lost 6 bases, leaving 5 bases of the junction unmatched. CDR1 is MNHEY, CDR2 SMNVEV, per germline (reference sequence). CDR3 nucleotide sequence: TGTGCCAGCAGCGGACGGGACAGGGGCTACAATGAGCAGTTCTTC. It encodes CASSGRDRGYNEQFF.

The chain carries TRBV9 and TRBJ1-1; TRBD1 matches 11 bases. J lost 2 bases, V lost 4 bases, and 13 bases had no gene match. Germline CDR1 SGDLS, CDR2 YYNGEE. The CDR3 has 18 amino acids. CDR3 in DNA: TGTGCCAGCAGCCCCCGAGGAGGGACAGGGGGAAGAAACACTGAAGCTTTCTTT. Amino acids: CASSPRGGTGGRNTEAFF.

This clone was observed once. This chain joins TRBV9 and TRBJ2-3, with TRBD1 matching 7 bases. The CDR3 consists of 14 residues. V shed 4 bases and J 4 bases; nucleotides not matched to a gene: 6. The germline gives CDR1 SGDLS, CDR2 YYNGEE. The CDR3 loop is CASSPDRESDTQYF. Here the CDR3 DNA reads TGTGCCAGCAGCCCCGACAGGGAGTCAGATACGCAGTATTTT.

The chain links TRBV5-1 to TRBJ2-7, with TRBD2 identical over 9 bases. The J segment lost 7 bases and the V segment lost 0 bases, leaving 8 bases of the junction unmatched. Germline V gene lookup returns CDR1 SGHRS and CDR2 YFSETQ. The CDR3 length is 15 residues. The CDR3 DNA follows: TGCGCCAGCAGCTTGGTGGGAGCGGGAGGAGGGGAGCAGTACTTC. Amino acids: CASSLVGAGGGEQYF.

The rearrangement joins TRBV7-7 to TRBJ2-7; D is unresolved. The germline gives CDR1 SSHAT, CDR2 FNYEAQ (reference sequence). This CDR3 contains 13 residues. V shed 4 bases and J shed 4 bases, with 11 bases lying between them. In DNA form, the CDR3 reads TGTGCCAGCAGCTCGAAAAGGAATTACGAGCAGTACTTC. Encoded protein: CASSSKRNYEQYF.

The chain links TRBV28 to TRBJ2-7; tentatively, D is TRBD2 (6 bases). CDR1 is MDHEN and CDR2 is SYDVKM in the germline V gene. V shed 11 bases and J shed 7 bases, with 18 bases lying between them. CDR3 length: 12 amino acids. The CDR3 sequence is CAASGTGREQYF. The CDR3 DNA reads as TGTGCCGCCTCGGGGACGGGGAGGGAGCAGTACTTC.

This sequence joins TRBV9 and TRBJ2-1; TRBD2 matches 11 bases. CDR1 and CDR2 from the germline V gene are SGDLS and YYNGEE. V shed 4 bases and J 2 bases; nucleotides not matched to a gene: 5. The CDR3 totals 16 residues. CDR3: CASSSQTSGAYNEQFF. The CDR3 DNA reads TGTGCCAGCAGCTCCCAGACTAGCGGGGCCTACAATGAGCAGTTCTTC. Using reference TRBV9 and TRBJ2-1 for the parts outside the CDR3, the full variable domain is DSGVTQTPKHLITATGQRVTLRCSPRSGDLSVYWYQQSLDQGLQFLIQYYNGEERAKGNILERFSAQQFPDLHSELNLSSLELGDSALYFCASSSQTSGAYNEQFFGPGTRLTVL.

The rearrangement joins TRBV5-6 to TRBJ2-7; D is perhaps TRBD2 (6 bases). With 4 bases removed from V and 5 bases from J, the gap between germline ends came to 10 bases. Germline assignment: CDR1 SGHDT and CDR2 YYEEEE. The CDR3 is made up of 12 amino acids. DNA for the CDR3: TGTGCCAGCAGCACGGGACTCCACGAGCAGTACTTC. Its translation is CASSTGLHEQYF.

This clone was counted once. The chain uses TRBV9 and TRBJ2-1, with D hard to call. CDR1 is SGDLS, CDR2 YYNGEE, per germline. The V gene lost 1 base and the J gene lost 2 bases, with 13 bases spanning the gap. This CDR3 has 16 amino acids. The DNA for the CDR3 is TGTGCCAGCAGCGTACAGTCCGGAGTCCCCTACAATGAGCAGTTCTTC. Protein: CASSVQSGVPYNEQFF.

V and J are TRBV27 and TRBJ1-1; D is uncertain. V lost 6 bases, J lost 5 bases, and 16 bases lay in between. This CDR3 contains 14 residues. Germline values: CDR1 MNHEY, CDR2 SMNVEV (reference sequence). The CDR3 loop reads CASRRYEVATEAFF. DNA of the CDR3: TGTGCCAGCAGGCGTTATGAAGTAGCGACTGAAGCTTTCTTT.

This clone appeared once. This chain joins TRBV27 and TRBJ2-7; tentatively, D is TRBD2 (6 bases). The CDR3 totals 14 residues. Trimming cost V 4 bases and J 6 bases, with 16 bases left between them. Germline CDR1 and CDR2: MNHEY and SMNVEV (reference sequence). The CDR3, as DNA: TGTGCCAGCAGTTCGGGACTCACCTCAGGCGAGCAGTACTTC. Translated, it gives CASSSGLTSGEQYF.